This T cell receptor (beta chain) was identified in a study of response to subunit inactivated influenza vaccine listed by TCRdb under 2018. Describing the broader study: To follow how T cells responded to a trivalent subunit inactivated influenza vaccine, the researchers relied on deep quantitative profiling of the T cell receptor repertoire. Overall study results and their limits: The authors suggested that each seasonal influenza vaccination may recruit only a limited number of new T cells.

Its CDR3 holds 15 amino acids, cysteine through phenylalanine. Of all the DNA, just the CDR3 is kept, 45 bases in frame from base 1. CDR1 and CDR2 are read off the germline V gene as SNHLY and FYNNEI. The V end gives up 6 bases and the J end 7 bases, leaving 10 bases in the junction not matched to a gene. The receptor library was made with RT-PCR. TCRdb lists the instrument as Illumina HiSeq 2500. TCRdb passed the public sequencing reads through fastp at Q25 and MiXCR, retaining productive beta sequences. Rows with a matching CDR3 protein are joined into one entry that keeps the most common DNA and genes. The sample table shows 150,000 or so distinct CDR3 sequences, and about 10% are seen once. The ten largest clones add up to roughly a third of the sample. As concerns this clonotype: The specificity of this receptor is unknown. Within one base of it there is no much larger clone, and no base qualities were kept.

The V and J segments used are TRBV2 and TRBJ2-2, and TRBD1 aligns with 8 junction nucleotides. The receptor was derived from a man between 50 and 69 years old who received an inactivated influenza vaccine. Donor details come from another sample of the same person, matched by shared clones. Sample: CD8+ T cells sorted from PBMCs, taken about 24 months after vaccination. The nucleotides read TGTGCCAGCAGGTCCGGACAGGGTATTTACGGGGAGCTGTTTTTT. Translation gives CASRSGQGIYGELFF.